The clone carrying this T cell receptor beta chain was picked up a small number of times. These data are taken from a study of blood T cells in healthy people across ages. Combining a sample-barcoded 5' primer with a J-beta primer mix, a second PCR ran for roughly 7 to 11 cycles. TCRdb re-analysed the 5' RACE reads in MiXCR, keeping a single row per CDR3 protein. Among about 1,500,000 distinct CDR3 sequences listed, 28% were seen once. The receptor was isolated from a woman in her thirties in good health. Sequences were obtained from blood.

The CDR3 protein is CASSLSSGGAPYEQYF. CDR3 bases: TGCGCCAGCAGCCTCTCTAGCGGGGGGGCACCCTACGAGCAGTACTTC. The chain combines TRBV5-1 with TRBJ2-7; 12 bases are a match to TRBD2. The V and J ends lost 4 bases and 2 bases, in that order; junction bases with no gene match: 7. The germline CDR1 and CDR2 sequences are SGHRS and YFSETQ. The CDR3 has 16 amino acids.